This T cell receptor (beta chain) comes out of a study of Graves' ophthalmopathy and Graves' hyperthyroidism. Study context: There was a collection of peripheral blood at initial diagnosis, before any treatment. Study results and limitations: Appearing in blood as well were most expanded thyroid clonotypes above 0.001 frequency.

Per germline, CDR1 LNHDA and CDR2 SQIVND (reference sequence). The V gene lost 3 bases and the J gene lost 7 bases, with 9 bases spanning the gap. CDR3 size: 12 residues. Scientists amplified the TCR beta CDR3 regions from RNA transcripts. The library came from an HTBI-primed first-round RT-PCR and a second-round multiplex PCR. One entry per CDR3 protein results from TCRdb running MiXCR on the multiplex PCR reads. This sample has 500,000 to 800,000 distinct CDR3 sequences, with about 40% found just once. In this sample, this clonotype turned up many times. What it recognizes is unknown. The V gene is TRBV19, the J gene TRBJ2-5; D remains ambiguous. This sequence originates from an adult man with Graves' ophthalmopathy. The sample was peripheral blood. The CDR3 spells CASSIDSVTQYF. In DNA form, the CDR3 reads TGTGCCAGTAGTATCGATAGTGTGACCCAGTACTTC.